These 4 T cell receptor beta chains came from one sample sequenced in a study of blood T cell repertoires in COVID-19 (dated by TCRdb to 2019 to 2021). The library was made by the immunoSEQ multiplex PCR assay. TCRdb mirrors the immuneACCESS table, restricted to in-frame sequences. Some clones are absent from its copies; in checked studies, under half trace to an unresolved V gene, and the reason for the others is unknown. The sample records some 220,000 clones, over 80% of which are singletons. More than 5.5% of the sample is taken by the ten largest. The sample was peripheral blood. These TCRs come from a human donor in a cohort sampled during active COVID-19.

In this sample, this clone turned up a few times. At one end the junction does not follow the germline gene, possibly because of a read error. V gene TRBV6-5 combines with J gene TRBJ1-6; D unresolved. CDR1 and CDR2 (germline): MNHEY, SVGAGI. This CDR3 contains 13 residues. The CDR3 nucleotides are TGTGCCAGCAGTGACTCCCGAGATTCACCCCTCCACTTT. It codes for CASSDSRDSPLHF.

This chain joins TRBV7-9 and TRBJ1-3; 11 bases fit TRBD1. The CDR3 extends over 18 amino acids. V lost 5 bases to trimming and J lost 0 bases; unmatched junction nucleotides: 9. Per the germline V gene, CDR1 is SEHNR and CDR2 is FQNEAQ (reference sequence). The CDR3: CASSDKLGTGGSGNTIYF. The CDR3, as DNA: TGTGCCAGCAGCGACAAATTAGGGACAGGGGGCTCTGGAAACACCATATATTTT.

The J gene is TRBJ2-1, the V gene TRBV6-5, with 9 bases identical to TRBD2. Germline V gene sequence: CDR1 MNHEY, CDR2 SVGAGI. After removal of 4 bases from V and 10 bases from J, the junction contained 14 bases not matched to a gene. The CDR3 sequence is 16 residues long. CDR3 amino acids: CASSSHSGSWLWEQFF. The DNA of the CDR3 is TGTGCCAGCAGTTCCCATAGCGGGAGTTGGCTATGGGAGCAGTTCTTC.

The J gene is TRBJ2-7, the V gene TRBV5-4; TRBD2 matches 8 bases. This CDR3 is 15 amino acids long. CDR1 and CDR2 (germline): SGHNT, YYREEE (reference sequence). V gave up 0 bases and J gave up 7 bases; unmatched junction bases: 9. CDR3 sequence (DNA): TGTGCCAGCAGCTTGGCCGGGACTAGTAAAGGGGAGCAGTACTTC. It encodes CASSLAGTSKGEQYF. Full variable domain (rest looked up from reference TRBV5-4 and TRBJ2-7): ETGVTQSPTHLIKTRGQQVTLRCSSQSGHNTVSWYQQALGQGPQFIFQYYREEENGRGNFPPRFSGLQFPNYSSELNVNALELDDSALYLCASSLAGTSKGEQYFGPGTRLTVT.